A single T cell receptor beta chain is shown here with its context. Its antigen is as yet unknown. A sample-barcoded 5' primer and a J-beta primer mix were used in a second PCR of about 6 to 11 cycles. A single record per CDR3 protein comes from TCRdb applying MiXCR to the 5' RACE reads. The sample consists of 600,000 to 650,000 distinct CDR3 sequences, about 53% of them appearing once. The sample belongs to a study of blood T cells in healthy people across ages. Germline-derived CDR1 and CDR2 are DFQATT and SNEGSKA (reference sequence). The CDR3 length is 11 residues. V was trimmed by 5 bases and J by 5 bases, leaving 9 bases between them. Broader study findings: Diversity of TCR beta correlated strongly with naive T cell percentage.

The chain carries TRBV20-1 and TRBJ2-5; D gene unclear. This sequence originates from a man aged 55 to 70 in good health. Sample: blood. Here the CDR3 reads CSAGPRETQYF. In nucleotides, the CDR3 is TGCAGTGCTGGGCCGCGGGAGACCCAGTACTTC.